This TCR beta chain comes out of a study of response to subunit inactivated influenza vaccine (dated by TCRdb to 2016 to 2019). A note on the overall study: The study used deep quantitative T cell receptor repertoire profiling to track responses to a trivalent subunit inactivated influenza vaccine. Points the paper makes about the study in general: The authors suggested that each seasonal influenza vaccination may recruit only a limited number of new T cells.

The CDR3, cysteine through phenylalanine, is 15 amino acids long. The read is trimmed to its CDR3 DNA, 45 bases read in frame from base 1. The V end gives up 4 bases and the J end 4 bases, leaving 7 bases in the junction not matched to a gene. For CDR1 and CDR2, the germline V gene lists SGHRS and YFSETQ. Library preparation used RT-PCR. These reads were obtained on an Illumina HiSeq 2500. The raw public data were reprocessed by TCRdb itself: fastp quality trimming at Q25, MiXCR clonotype calling, in-frame beta chains only. Duplicate CDR3 protein sequences are folded into a single record with the most common DNA and genes. Counted in this sample were around 570,000 distinct CDR3 sequences; about 10% of them appeared once. 11% of the sample goes to the ten largest clones. This clonotype was detected only a few times. Its antigen is unknown. Base qualities are missing; no much larger clone stands one base away.

These same records also appear under a second study, on T cells expressing NK-cell markers. From that second study: The TCR beta cDNA libraries were made using 5'RACE template switching, a step that added both a universal primer site and unique molecular identifiers. Fewer than ten donors provided sorted CD3+CD56+NKG2C+, CD3+CD56+NKG2C- and CD3+CD56-NKG2C+ T-cell subsets, whose TCR beta-chain repertoires were profiled. Among the eight sequenced donors, seven were HCMV-seropositive and one was HCMV-seronegative. To restrict sorting to alphabetaTCR-expressing T cells, an anti-gammadeltaTCR antibody was added in several experiments. In more than 5 donors, the dominant CD3+CD56+NKG2C+ clonotypes were found to rank among the top 10 CD8+ clonotypes and to make up about 1.0-7.5% of CD8+ T cells. Those dominant clonotypes were again the most abundant among CD3+CD56-NKG2C+ cells in a handful of donors, at roughly 25-65%. It remained unclear whether the expanded NKG2C-expressing T cell clones were specific for HCMV antigens. Randomly selected healthy volunteers, three men and five women, were used as the eight sequenced donors. A commercial ELISA kit detecting HCMV-specific IgG in serum was used to determine HCMV serostatus. Peripheral blood mononuclear cells were isolated from blood by Ficoll density gradient centrifugation. For over five donors, bulk peripheral blood T-cell repertoires were additionally sequenced from unsorted PBMC. cDNA synthesis was primed from the TCR beta constant segment and was followed by two successive PCR amplification steps. Illumina HiSeq 2000/2500, MiSeq or NextSeq was used to sequence libraries as 2 x 150 bp reads. MIGEC handled demultiplexing of the reads and grouping by UMI, while MiTCR was used to assemble and quantify clonotypes. To remove erroneous sequences, TCR cDNA sequences were retained only when supported by two or more reads. The tcR package was used for downstream repertoire analysis, and clonotypes were matched between fractions using CDR3 nucleotide sequence together with V segment. Antigen specificity was annotated against VDJdb with VDJmatch, allowing one amino acid substitution in CDR3.

This sequence uses TRBV5-1 and TRBJ1-2, with 10 middle bases fitting TRBD1. This material consisted of PBMCs from blood, taken on the day of vaccination. This clonotype was obtained from a man aged 45-65 years who received an inactivated influenza vaccine. Donor details come from another sample of the same person, matched by shared clones. The CDR3 protein sequence reads: CASSDRDRGTYGYTF. The nucleotide sequence reads as follows: TGCGCCAGCAGCGACCGGGACAGGGGAACCTATGGCTACACCTTC.